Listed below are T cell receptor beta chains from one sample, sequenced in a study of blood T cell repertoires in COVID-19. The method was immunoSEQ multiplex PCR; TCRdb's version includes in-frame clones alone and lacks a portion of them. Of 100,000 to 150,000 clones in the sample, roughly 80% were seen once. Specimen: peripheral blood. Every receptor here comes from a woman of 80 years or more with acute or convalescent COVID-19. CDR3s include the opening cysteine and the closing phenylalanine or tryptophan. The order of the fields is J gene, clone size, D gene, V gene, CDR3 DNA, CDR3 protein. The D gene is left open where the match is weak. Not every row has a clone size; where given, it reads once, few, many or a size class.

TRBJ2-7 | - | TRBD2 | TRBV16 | TGTGCCAGCAGCCAAGGGAGGGGAGGGAAAGAGCAGTACTTC | CASSQGRGGKEQYF
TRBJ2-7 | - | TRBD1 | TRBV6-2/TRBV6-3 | TGTGCCAGCAGCCGCCGGGACAGCTCCTACGAGCAGTACTTC | CASSRRDSSYEQYF
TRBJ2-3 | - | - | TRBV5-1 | TGCGCCAGCACCATGGTCGCAGGGAAGGTAGATACGCAGTATTTT | CASTMVAGKVDTQYF
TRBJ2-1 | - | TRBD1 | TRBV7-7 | TGTGCCAGCAGCCCAAGGACAGGGGTGGGCAATGAGCAGTTCTTC | CASSPRTGVGNEQFF
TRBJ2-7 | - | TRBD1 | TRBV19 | TGTGCCAGTAGTGCAAACAGGGGCCTGTACTTC | CASSANRGLYF
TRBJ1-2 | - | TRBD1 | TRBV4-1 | TGCGCCAGCAGCCTTTATTCAACAGGGGGCAACAACTATGGCTACACCTTC | CASSLYSTGGNNYGYTF
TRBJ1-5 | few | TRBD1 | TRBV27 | TGTGCCAGCAGTCTCCGGGACAGGGGTTTTCAGCATTTT | CASSLRDRGFQHF
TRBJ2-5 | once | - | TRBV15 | TGTGCCACCCGGCGGGGCTCCGGGGAGACCCAGTACTTC | CATRRGSGETQYF
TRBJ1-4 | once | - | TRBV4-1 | TGCGCCAGCAGCCCTAGGTCAGGGATCAGTATGGCTAATGAAAAACTGTTTTTT | CASSPRSGISMANEKLFF
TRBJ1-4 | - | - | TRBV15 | TGTGCCACCAGCAGTACGACGGGGATGAATGAAAAACTGTTTTTT | CATSSTTGMNEKLFF
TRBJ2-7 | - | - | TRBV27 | TGTGCCAGCAGGGCCCTAGGAGGGAGTACCTACGAGCAGTACTTC | CASRALGGSTYEQYF
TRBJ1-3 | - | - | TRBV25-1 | TGTGCCAGCAGTGAAACCCAGGGAACTGGAAACACCATATATTTT | CASSETQGTGNTIYF
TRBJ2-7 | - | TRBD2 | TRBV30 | TGTGCCTGGAGTGTAGCTAGCGGGAGACACGAGCAGTACTTC | CAWSVASGRHEQYF
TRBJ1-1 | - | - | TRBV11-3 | TGTGCCAGCAGCTTAATAGGGGCAGCGAACACTGAAGCTTTCTTT | CASSLIGAANTEAFF
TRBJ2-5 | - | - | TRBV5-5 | TGTGCCAGCAGCTTGTTTTCCGGAGACTGGGAGACCCAGTACTTC | CASSLFSGDWETQYF
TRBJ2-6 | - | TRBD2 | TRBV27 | TGTGCCAGCAGTTTTAGCGGGGGGGCCCTTGCTGGGGCCAACGTCCTGACTTTC | CASSFSGGALAGANVLTF
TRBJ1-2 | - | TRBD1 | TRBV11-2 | TGTGCCAGCAGCTTAGGCCCCTTCGGGACAGATGGCTACACCTTC | CASSLGPFGTDGYTF
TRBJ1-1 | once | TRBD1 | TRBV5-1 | TGCGCCAGCAGCCCCCCAGGGGGCACAGCGAACACTGAAGCTTTCTTT | CASSPPGGTANTEAFF
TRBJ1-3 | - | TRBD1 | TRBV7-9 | TGTGCCAGCAGCTTAGGGTGGGACAGGGACGCGGACACCATATATTTT | CASSLGWDRDADTIYF
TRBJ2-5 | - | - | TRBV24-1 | TGTGCCACCAGTGATTCGACCAGGGGCGGCGAGACCCAGTACTTC | CATSDSTRGGETQYF
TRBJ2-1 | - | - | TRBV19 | TGTGCCAGTACTGGGAGCAATGAGCAGTTCTTC | CASTGSNEQFF
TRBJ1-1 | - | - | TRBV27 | TGTGCCAGCAGTCCCACCGGGACAATCAGTGAAGCTTTCTTT | CASSPTGTISEAFF
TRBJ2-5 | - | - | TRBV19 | TGTGCCAGTAGTACCCCGGGGCTAGCGGAGACCCAGTACTTC | CASSTPGLAETQYF
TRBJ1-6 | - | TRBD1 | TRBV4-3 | TGCGCCAGCAGCCAGGGACAGATGTATAATTCACCCCTCCACTTT | CASSQGQMYNSPLHF
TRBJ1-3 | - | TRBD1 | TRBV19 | TGTGCCAGTAGTAGCCCCAGGGGGCGCGGAAACACCATATATTTT | CASSSPRGRGNTIYF
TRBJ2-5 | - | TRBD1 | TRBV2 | TGTGCCAGCACCCAGGGGGCGAATGGAGAGACCCAGTACTTC | CASTQGANGETQYF
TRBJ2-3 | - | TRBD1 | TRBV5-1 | TGCGCCAGCAGCTTGGGGACAGGGGTCACAGATACGCAGTATTTT | CASSLGTGVTDTQYF
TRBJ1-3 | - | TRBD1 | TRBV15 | TGTGCCACCAGCGAGGGCCCTGCAGGGGGCGCTGGAAACACCATATATTTT | CATSEGPAGGAGNTIYF
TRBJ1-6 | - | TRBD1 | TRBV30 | TGTGCCTGGAGTGTACGGACAGGGGTTGGTTCACCCCTCCACTTT | CAWSVRTGVGSPLHF
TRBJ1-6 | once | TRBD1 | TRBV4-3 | TGCGCCAGCAGCCGGGACAGGGAGAATTCACCCCTCCACTTT | CASSRDRENSPLHF
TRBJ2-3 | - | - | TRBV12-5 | TGTGCTAGTGGTACCGCCGGGACTCCGAAGGATACGCAGTATTTT | CASGTAGTPKDTQYF
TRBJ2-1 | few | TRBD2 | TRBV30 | TGTGCCTGGGAATCCGGGACTAGCGGGGAGTACAATGAGCAGTTCTTC | CAWESGTSGEYNEQFF
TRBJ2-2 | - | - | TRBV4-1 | TGCGCCAGCAGCCAAGACCAGCGGTTCGGCACCGGGGAGCTGTTTTTT | CASSQDQRFGTGELFF
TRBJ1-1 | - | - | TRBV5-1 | TGCGCCAGCAGCTCCCGGGTGAACACTGAAGCTTTCTTT | CASSSRVNTEAFF
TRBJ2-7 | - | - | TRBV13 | TGTGCCAGCAGGGGGGGCTCCTACGAGCAGTACTTC | CASRGGSYEQYF
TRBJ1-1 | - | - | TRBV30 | TGTGCCTGGATGGCGGAGAACACTGAAGCTTTCTTT | CAWMAENTEAFF
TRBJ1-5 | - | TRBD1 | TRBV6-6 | TGTGCCAGCAGATACGGACAGGGTGGCCAGCCCCAGCATTTT | CASRYGQGGQPQHF
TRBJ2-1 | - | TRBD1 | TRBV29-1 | TGCAGCGTCAGACAGGGCTACAATGAGCAGTTCTTC | CSVRQGYNEQFF
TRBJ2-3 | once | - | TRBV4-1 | TGCGCCAGCAGCCAAGATAGGGCTAGCGCTAGCACAGATACGCAGTATTTT | CASSQDRASASTDTQYF
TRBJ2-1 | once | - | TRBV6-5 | TGTGCCAGCAGTTACGTTTCAGGGGAATACAATGAGCAGTTCTTC | CASSYVSGEYNEQFF
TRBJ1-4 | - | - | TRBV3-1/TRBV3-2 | TGTGCCAGCAGCCAAGATCAGGACACTACCTCGGAACTGTTTTTT | CASSQDQDTTSELFF
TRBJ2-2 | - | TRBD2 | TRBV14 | TGTGCCAGCAGCCAACGTCTAGCGGGAGCCGCCGGGGAGCTGTTTTTT | CASSQRLAGAAGELFF
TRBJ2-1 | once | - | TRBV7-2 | TGTGCCAGCAGCTTTTGGCTTTCTAGCTCCTACAATGAGCAGTTCTTC | CASSFWLSSSYNEQFF
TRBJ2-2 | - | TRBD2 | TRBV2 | TGTGCCAGCAGCGGACTAGCGGGAGGACAGGGCGGGGAGCTGTTTTTT | CASSGLAGGQGGELFF
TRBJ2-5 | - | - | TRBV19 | TGTGCCAGTAGTATGGGGAGAGGGCAAGAGACCCAGTACTTC | CASSMGRGQETQYF
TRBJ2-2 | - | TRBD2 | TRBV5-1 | TGCGCCAGCAGCACCCAAGCGGGGGGGCTCACCGGGGAGCTGTTTTTT | CASSTQAGGLTGELFF
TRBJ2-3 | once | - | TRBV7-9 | TGTGCCAGCAGCGTTGGGGCGGGCACAGATACGCAGTATTTT | CASSVGAGTDTQYF
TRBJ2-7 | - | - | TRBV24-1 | TGTGCCACCAGTGATTTGGCCAGGGCCCCCTACGAGCAGTACTTC | CATSDLARAPYEQYF
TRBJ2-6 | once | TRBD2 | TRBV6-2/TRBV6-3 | TGTGCCAGCAGTTACTCCTACTTAGCGGGGGCCAGCTCTGGGGCCAACGTCCTGACTTTC | CASSYSYLAGASSGANVLTF
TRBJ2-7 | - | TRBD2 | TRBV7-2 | TGTGCCAGCAGCGGGGCCGGGACTAGCGGCTCCTACGAGCAGTACTTC | CASSGAGTSGSYEQYF